One TCR beta chain is described in this entry. Its target is unknown. Germline CDR1 and CDR2: LGHDT and YNNKEL (reference sequence). This CDR3 spans 15 amino acids. V lost 0 bases and J lost 7, with 15 bases in between. This record comes from a study of blood T cells in healthy people across ages. Across the whole study: Every two T cells gave about one barcoded beta molecule via template switching.

Primed by a sample-barcoded 5' primer and a J-beta primer mix, a second PCR proceeded for about 7 to 11 cycles. One entry per CDR3 protein, called by TCRdb with MiXCR from the 5' RACE reads. Of some 1,500,000 distinct CDR3 sequences listed, 42% are singletons. For every donor, a draw yielded around 10 milliliters of peripheral blood. Overall study results and limits: Naive T cell percentage strongly correlated with TCR beta diversity.

V usage is TRBV3-1 and J usage is TRBJ1-2; D is perhaps TRBD1 (6 bases). Sequencing input: blood. The sequence was collected from a woman aged 18-35 years in good health. CDR3 amino acids: CASSQDQDSGGGYTF. The CDR3 DNA follows: TGTGCCAGCAGCCAAGATCAGGACAGCGGGGGTGGCTACACCTTC. The full variable domain, completed using reference TRBV3-1 and TRBJ1-2, is DTAVSQTPKYLVTQMGNDKSIKCEQNLGHDTMYWYKQDSKKFLKIMFSYNNKELIINETVPNRFSPKSPDKAHLNLHINSLELGDSAVYFCASSQDQDSGGGYTFGSGTRLTVV.